The rows below give T cell receptor beta chains drawn from one sample of a study of quantifying T cell responses using KT2 cells. Each CDR3 protein gets one entry after TCRdb re-called the UMI-ligation and nested PCR reads with MiXCR. The data show 60,000 or so distinct CDR3 sequences, roughly an eighth seen once. Material for sequencing was PBMCs spiked with cells of the T cell clone KT2. The receptors stem from a human donor. Each CDR3 is given with its conserved first and last residue. The D gene is left open where the match is weak. A clone size is listed for some rows: how often the clone was seen (once, few, many), or a class if it is expanded.

d_gene	v_gene	abundance	j_gene	CDR3aa	CDR3nt
-	TRBV5-4	few	TRBJ2-3	CASSLGVKGGLFHTQYF	TGTGCCAGCAGCTTGGGTGTAAAGGGGGGACTGTTCCATACGCAGTATTTT
-	TRBV30	few	TRBJ1-1	CAWSQGSEAFF	TGTGCCTGGAGTCAAGGATCTGAAGCTTTCTTT
-	TRBV6-1	-	TRBJ1-5	CASSNNQPQHF	TGTGCCAGCAGCAATAATCAGCCCCAGCATTTT
-	TRBV19	-	TRBJ2-7	CASSLGTGPYEQYF	TGTGCCAGTAGTCTCGGGACGGGACCTTACGAGCAGTACTTC
-	TRBV11-2	few	TRBJ2-7	CASSLEAIYEQYF	TGTGCCAGCAGCTTAGAGGCCATCTACGAGCAGTACTTC
TRBD1	TRBV6-5	many	TRBJ1-4	CASSRDRDEKLFF	TGTGCCAGCAGCCGGGACAGGGACGAAAAACTGTTTTTT
TRBD1	TRBV11-1	few	TRBJ1-1	CASSFTGANTEAFF	TGTGCCAGCAGCTTTACAGGGGCGAACACTGAAGCTTTCTTT
-	TRBV7-6	-	TRBJ2-3	CASSFGGRSQYF	TGTGCCAGCAGCTTTGGTGGCCGATCGCAGTATTTT
-	TRBV7-2	many	TRBJ2-5	CASSLVGTSQETQYF	TGTGCCAGCAGCTTAGTTGGAACATCCCAAGAGACCCAGTACTTC
TRBD2	TRBV12-3/TRBV12-4	few	TRBJ2-7	CASSPIAGTYEQYF	TGTGCCAGCAGTCCGATAGCGGGGACTTACGAGCAGTACTTC
TRBD1	TRBV12-5	-	TRBJ2-5	CASGYTGGRETQYF	TGTGCTAGTGGATATACAGGGGGCAGAGAGACCCAGTACTTC